This T cell receptor beta chain came from a study of long-term antiretroviral therapy in people with HIV (dated by TCRdb to between 2020 and 2023). At the level of the whole study: The earliest samples were collected approximately a decade before the 2015 WHO recommendation for immediate ART, a period when ART was typically delayed until CD4 counts fell. A retrospective serial study tested whether changes in peripheral blood TRB repertoire composition and diversity were associated with ART initiation and durable HIV suppression. From over 25 adults with confirmed HIV infection, the cohort provided approximately 190 cryopreserved PBMC samples, gathered serially across a mean of around six years (range 1-12). About two fifths of the roughly 30 participants with HIV were female. No cross-contamination during QIAcube processing was seen in test extractions of a monoclonal T-cell line run alongside roughly 30 polyclonal samples.

The immunoSEQ hsTCRB v3.0 assay was used at survey level resolution to sequence the TRB variable region. The target sequencing depth for TRB was about 40,000-55,000 T-cell genomes per sample. An Illumina MiSeq with a v3 150-cycle kit was used to sequence the pooled TRB libraries. Turning to the authors' computational methods: Repertoire analysis ran in R within a reproducible Nextflow workflow covering QC, data transformation and analysis. LymphoSeq2, an R package for AIRR-Seq data exploration, was used to implement custom analyses. A few samples that yielded fewer than 5000 total TRB sequences were excluded, so that approximately 200 HIV repertoires were analyzed. Among the 170 to 200 HIV repertoires that were kept, some 61 were collected before ART initiation and under 150 were collected after ART initiation. Repertoires were downsampled to 5000 TRB nucleotide sequences, with summary statistics averaged over 100 downsampling iterations. TRB sequences were retained for analysis only if CDR3 regions of at least seven amino acids were present. A Shannon entropy-derived clonality score and the Gini coefficient were used to measure diversity. In the repertoire networks, any two of the top 5000 CDR3 amino acid sequences were connected whenever the two sequences differed by an edit distance of one. For TRB CDR3 amino acid sequences, GLIPH2 was used to predict antigen specificity groups and MHC restriction. To flag known CMV, EBV, HIV or tissue antigen associations, CDR3 amino acid sequences were matched against VDJdb and McPAS-TCR. Pre-ART, post-ART and control groups were compared with Wilcoxon signed-rank tests and Holm-Bonferroni correction. The table was pulled from immuneACCESS by TCRdb, which kept in-frame rearrangements only. Such tables lose some clones; where checked, under half of the loss comes from unresolved V genes, and the rest has no known cause. V and J calls and clone size are those listed in that table; D and trimming were worked out from the DNA. The sample table records some 25,000 clones; over 80% of these occur just once. Over 12% of the sample belongs to the ten largest clones.

As for this clone: Its target antigen remains unknown. Qualities for individual bases were not recorded, and no much larger clone is one base off.

Sequences LNHDA (CDR1) and SQIVND (CDR2) are obtained from the germline V gene (reference sequence). V is cut by 3 bases and J by 4 bases, and the space between the germline ends is 9 bases. Inclusive of the bounding cysteine and phenylalanine, the CDR3 is 13 residues long. The kept DNA is CDR3 alone, 39 bases in frame from the first base. Inclusion was restricted to participants for whom at least one PBMC sample before ART initiation and at least two post-ART samples were available. Every participant with HIV received treatment in the United States of America. Before DNA extraction, cryopreserved samples of roughly 1-10 million PBMC were thawed and washed. At the time of the earliest PBMC sample, participants with HIV were aged between roughly 20 and 55 years. Per participant, PBMC samples came from 1-4 timepoints prior to ART initiation and 2-8 timepoints following ART initiation, for a median of 7 samples. For every participant, serial HIV viral load, CD4+ T-cell count, ART history and demographic data were obtained. Genomic DNA was extracted from unsorted PBMC with a Qiagen kit on a QIAcube, with processing performed in batches of 12 samples.

Here is what the overall study found, with its caveats: ART initiation was associated with a significant increase in TRB diversity, but diversity stayed significantly below transplant donor controls even after long-term ART. Inferences about post-ART repertoire changes are limited because no data were available on ART adherence, viral resistance or therapy changes. Because pre-ART samples had limited cell numbers, profiling was done on unsorted PBMC rather than on sorted CD4+ and CD8+ T cells. Because PBMC availability was limited, only the TCR beta chain was sequenced, with no alpha chain pairing. Narrower CDR3 length ranges were observed in HIV repertoires than in controls, and an antigen-experienced repertoire with only a slight naive shift after ART was suggested by the network structure. Expanded TRB clones identified before ART initiation dominated the repertoire at all time points, although this dominance fluctuated and declined in many PLHIV after ART. The samples span the years 2004 to 2017, and the ART regimens used at that time may not be as effective as current regimens.

The chain joins TRBV19 to TRBJ1-1; the D segment could be TRBD1, given 6 matching bases. Sequencing used unsorted PBMCs, obtained about 4.3 years after starting antiretroviral therapy. The clonotype comes from a man in his thirties or forties with HIV. The CDR3 reads as follows: CASSISRGTEAFF. At the DNA level, the sequence is TGTGCCAGTAGTATCAGCAGGGGCACTGAAGCTTTCTTT.